The T cell receptor beta chain under discussion was sequenced for a study of siplizumab effects on memory and regulatory T cells. The CDR3 has 15 residues. The germline CDR1 and CDR2 sequences are SGHRS and YFSETQ. Deletions cut 0 bases from V and 3 bases from J, with 11 bases between. TCRdb's table, derived via immunoSEQ multiplex PCR, lists solely in-frame clones and lacks some. Here the sample spans 80,000 to 130,000 clones, under 95% being singletons. The chain links TRBV5-1 to TRBJ2-3; D might be TRBD1 or TRBD2, each matching 6 bases. Specimen: Tregs sorted from blood. This receptor was identified in a human donor in good health. CDR3 bases: TGCGCCAGCAGCTTGGCGGGGGCAGAGACAGATACGCAGTATTTT. It encodes CASSLAGAETDTQYF.